The 20 T cell receptor beta chains below come from one sample, sequenced in a study of T-cell memory formation after mild COVID-19. Using its own MiXCR run on the 5' RACE reads, TCRdb lists one record per CDR3 protein. This table has about 240,000 distinct CDR3 sequences, 7.5% to 10% appearing once. The source material was PBMCs or a T cell subset sorted from them (not recorded which). The source is a man between 18 and 29 years old who had mild COVID-19 (a few samples of this study predate the infection). Cell type and time point are not known.

There are many counts of this clonotype. The chain couples TRBV5-1 to TRBJ1-2, with a tentative D call TRBD1 (6 bases). The germline CDR1 and CDR2 sequences are SGHRS and YFSETQ. This CDR3 is 15 amino acids long. V was trimmed by 4 bases and J by 2 bases, leaving 15 bases between them. The CDR3 sequence is CASSPDGQWNYGYTF. The DNA for the CDR3 is TGCGCCAGCAGCCCGGACGGACAGTGGAACTATGGCTACACCTTC.

This clonotype was observed a few times. This sequence joins TRBV5-1 and TRBJ1-1, with D hard to call. CDR1 and CDR2 from the germline V gene are SGHRS and YFSETQ. The CDR3 sequence is 15 residues long. Trimming shortened V by 1 base and J by 0 bases, and 10 bases separated the two germline ends. As DNA, the CDR3 is TGCGCCAGCAGCTTGTCCTTGGGGTTGAACACTGAAGCTTTCTTT. Amino acid sequence: CASSLSLGLNTEAFF.

Only a few counts were recorded for this clonotype. The chain is built from TRBV5-5 and TRBJ1-1, with D perhaps matching TRBD1 (5 bases). Germline-derived CDR1 and CDR2 are SGHKS and YYEKEE (reference sequence). Trimming took off 3 bases at V and 4 bases at J, with 13 bases between the two ends. This CDR3 contains 14 residues. The chain's CDR3 is CASSSGTSGTEAFF. In DNA, the CDR3 is TGTGCCAGCAGCTCCGGGACTTCGGGCACTGAAGCTTTCTTT.

This clonotype was counted only a few times. The rearrangement links TRBV11-2 to TRBJ2-1, with 9 bases identical to TRBD1. V gave up 5 bases and J gave up 9 bases; unmatched junction bases: 11. The CDR3 is made up of 15 amino acids. Looked up from germline, CDR1 is SGHAT and CDR2 is FQNNGV. The CDR3 region is CASSRYRGRVIEQFF. CDR3 sequence (DNA): TGTGCCAGCAGCCGATACAGGGGGCGCGTTATTGAGCAGTTCTTC.

This clonotype was seen only a few times. This chain uses TRBV4-1 with TRBJ2-1, with 10 bases fitting TRBD2. Germline V gives CDR1 MGHRA, CDR2 YSYEKL. Losses at the gene ends were 0 bases for V and 4 bases for J; bases not matched to a gene: 3. The CDR3 runs 16 residues. The CDR3 is CASSQEELAGYNEQFF. In nucleotides, the CDR3 is TGCGCCAGCAGCCAAGAGGAACTAGCGGGGTACAATGAGCAGTTCTTC.

The CDR3: CASSPVGEWFRYGYTF. DNA of the CDR3: TGTGCCAGCAGCCCGGTCGGGGAGTGGTTTCGGTATGGCTACACCTTC. V usage is TRBV7-2 and J usage is TRBJ1-2; D call uncertain. With 5 bases removed from V and 5 bases from J, the gap between germline ends came to 21 bases. CDR1 and CDR2 from the germline V gene are SGHTA and FQGNSA. CDR3 length equals 16 residues. The full variable domain, rest sourced from reference TRBV7-2 and TRBJ1-2, is GAGVSQSPSNKVTEKGKDVELRCDPISGHTALYWYRQSLGQGLEFLIYFQGNSAPDKSGLPSDRFSAERTGGSVSTLTIQRTQQEDSAVYLCASSPVGEWFRYGYTFGSGTRLTVV.

This clonotype has more than one count but fewer than ten. The chain carries TRBV7-3 and TRBJ2-3; perhaps TRBD2 as D (6 bases). V dropped 3 bases and J dropped 3 bases, with 16 bases sitting between them. This CDR3 region has 16 residues. Germline V gene sequence: CDR1 SGHTA, CDR2 FQGTGA. The DNA of the CDR3 is TGTGCCAGCAGCTTGAGTTTTACTGGAGGGACAGATACGCAGTATTTT. This translates into CASSLSFTGGTDTQYF.

This clonotype came up a few times. The gene calls are TRBV7-2 and TRBJ2-2; 7 nucleotides agree with TRBD2. Germline assignment: CDR1 SGHTA and CDR2 FQGNSA. V shed 2 bases and J 4 bases; nucleotides not matched to a gene: 10. The CDR3 covers 17 residues. CDR3 bases: TGTGCCAGCAGCTTAATCGGTGCGACTAGCCCCACCGGGGAGCTGTTTTTT. It is translated as CASSLIGATSPTGELFF.

This clonotype was found many times. This chain uses TRBV6-5 with TRBJ1-2; D is perhaps TRBD1 (5 bases). Per germline, CDR1 MNHEY and CDR2 SVGAGI. V shed 0 bases and J shed 7 bases, with 9 bases lying between them. The CDR3 has 13 residues. The DNA of the CDR3 is TGTGCCAGCAGTTACTCCAGGGTCCGTGGCTACACCTTC. Encoded protein: CASSYSRVRGYTF.

This clonotype was counted between two and nine times. The chain carries TRBV6-5 and TRBJ2-7; TRBD1 matches at 8 bases. This CDR3 region has 15 residues. V dropped 2 bases and J dropped 7; count of bases not matched to a gene: 10. Germline CDR1 MNHEY, CDR2 SVGAGI. The CDR3 sequence is CASSYTGGGKGEQYV. Here the CDR3 DNA reads TGTGCCAGCAGTTACACAGGGGGTGGTAAGGGAGAGCAGTACGTC.

The chain uses TRBV28 and TRBJ2-1; 10 bases are shared with TRBD2. Germline-derived CDR1 and CDR2 are MDHEN and SYDVKM. The CDR3 covers 17 residues. Trimming removed 5 bases from V and 4 bases from J; junction bases left unmatched: 11. The CDR3: CASSKLAGLAEYNEQFF. CDR3 bases: TGTGCCAGCAGTAAGCTCGCCGGACTAGCGGAATACAATGAGCAGTTCTTC.

This sequence joins TRBV29-1 and TRBJ2-7; TRBD1 agrees at 8 bases. The CDR3 is 14 residues long. CDR1 and CDR2 (germline): SQVTM, ANQGSEA. The V segment lost 1 base and the J segment 3 bases; nucleotides outside the gene matches: 5. In DNA form, the CDR3 reads TGCAGCGTTGAAGGGGACAGGACCCGCTACGAGCAGTACTTC. Amino acids: CSVEGDRTRYEQYF.

This clonotype has only a few counts. The rearrangement links TRBV10-3 to TRBJ2-1, with TRBD2 matching over 9 bases. Trimming cost V 4 bases and J 10 bases; bases outside gene matches: 14. The length of the CDR3 is 16 residues. Germline V lookup: CDR1 ENHRY, CDR2 SYGVKD. The CDR3 reads CAISGRLAENSGEQFF. CDR3 DNA sequence: TGTGCCATCAGTGGTAGACTAGCGGAGAACTCAGGGGAGCAGTTCTTC.

This clonotype was counted ten times or more. The rearrangement links TRBV5-1 to TRBJ2-5, with unresolved D. With 4 bases removed from V and 5 bases from J, the gap between germline ends came to 18 bases. Germline V lookup: CDR1 SGHRS, CDR2 YFSETQ. The CDR3 spans 15 residues. CDR3 in amino acids: CASSLTFGPGETQYF. The CDR3 DNA reads as TGCGCCAGCAGCCTTACCTTCGGGCCCGGGGAGACCCAGTACTTC.

This clonotype was observed many times. J is TRBJ1-4 and V is TRBV4-3; 9 nucleotides align to TRBD1. This CDR3 spans 17 amino acids. Germline values: CDR1 LGHNA, CDR2 YSLEER. The trim removed 3 bases at V and 5 bases at J, leaving 10 bases unmatched. The DNA of the CDR3 is TGCGCCAGCAGCCAGGGACAGGGAGGAACCCAAAATGAAAAACTGTTTTTT. Amino acids: CASSQGQGGTQNEKLFF.

This clonotype was detected a few times. The V and J genes are TRBV20-1 and TRBJ1-2; 11 bases agree with TRBD1. Germline V gene sequence: CDR1 DFQATT, CDR2 SNEGSKA (reference sequence). J was trimmed by 8 bases and V by 5 bases; bases with no gene match: 4. The CDR3 runs to 12 residues. The CDR3 bases are TGCAGTGCTCGGGACAGGGGGAGCGGCTACACCTTC. This translates into CSARDRGSGYTF.

J is TRBJ2-1 and V is TRBV5-1; 10 nucleotides agree with TRBD2. The ends lost 1 base at V and 0 bases at J; junction bases unmatched: 10. Looked up from germline, CDR1 is SGHRS and CDR2 is YFSETQ. This CDR3 is built from 19 residues. The chain's CDR3 is CASSLLGTSGVNSYNEQFF. CDR3 DNA: TGCGCCAGCAGCTTGCTCGGCACTAGCGGGGTAAACTCCTACAATGAGCAGTTCTTC.

This clonotype came up a few times. The rearrangement joins TRBV6-5 to TRBJ2-5; TRBD1 matches at 8 bases. This CDR3 comprises 14 residues. Germline V gives CDR1 MNHEY, CDR2 SVGAGI. Trimming removed 4 bases from V and 3 bases from J; junction bases left unmatched: 4. The chain's CDR3 is CASSFRGRKETQYF. The DNA for the CDR3 is TGTGCCAGCAGTTTCAGGGGGCGGAAAGAGACCCAGTACTTC.

This chain joins TRBV4-3 and TRBJ2-7, with TRBD2 matching over 9 bases. CDR1 is LGHNA and CDR2 is YSLEER in the germline V gene. The CDR3 has 19 amino acids. J lost 2 bases, V lost 4 bases, and 18 bases had no gene match. CDR3 nucleotides: TGCGCCAGCAGCCTAGAACTAGCGGGTCCGTCCGTGGCTCCCTACGAGCAGTACTTC. Translated, it gives CASSLELAGPSVAPYEQYF.

The chain couples TRBV6-6 to TRBJ1-6; D uncertain. V lost 6 bases and J lost 0, with 6 bases in between. CDR1 and CDR2 from the germline V gene are MNHNY and SVGAGI (reference sequence). This CDR3 is built from 14 residues. The CDR3 DNA follows: TGTGCCAGCAGAGAGGGCTCCTATAATTCACCCCTCCACTTT. As protein: CASREGSYNSPLHF.